Below are 10 T cell receptor beta chains sequenced from a single sample in a study of T cells in Graves' hyperthyroidism and ophthalmopathy. Using RNA transcripts as the source, TCR beta CDR3 regions were amplified. TCR CDR3 underwent first-round RT-PCR with the HTBI primer set. TCRdb passed the multiplex PCR reads through MiXCR, listing each CDR3 protein once. The data show approximately 430,000 distinct CDR3 sequences, with 14% to 15% seen just once and around 13% held by the top ten. Sequencing was carried out using blood. The receptors shown here come from a man aged 18 to 29 with Graves' ophthalmopathy.

As regards this clonotype: Germline and junction disagree at one end, which may indicate a read error. The V gene is TRBV24-1, the J gene TRBJ2-3; D possibly corresponds to TRBD2 (5 bases). CDR3 length equals 11 residues. Germline V gene data show CDR1 as KGHDR and CDR2 as SFDVKD. The CDR3 sequence is CTTVEGDTQYF. In DNA, the CDR3 is TGTACCACCGTTGAGGGAGATACGCAGTATTTT.

There are many counts of this clonotype. The V and J genes are TRBV11-2 and TRBJ2-1, with 8 bases lining up with TRBD2. Germline V gives CDR1 SGHAT, CDR2 FQNNGV. This CDR3 region has 16 residues. V was pared by 3 bases and J by 4 bases, with 8 bases of the junction left unmatched. Here the CDR3 reads CASSFGGAGPYNEQFF. The CDR3 DNA reads as TGTGCCAGCAGCTTCGGGGGGGCCGGCCCGTACAATGAGCAGTTCTTC.

This clonotype was found many times. The chain links TRBV18 to TRBJ1-5; D remains unclear. From germline, CDR1 is KGHSH and CDR2 LQKENI. V was cut by 5 bases and J by 2 bases, with 16 bases left in between. CDR3 size: 16 residues. Here the CDR3 DNA reads TGTGCCAGCTCAGTGAACACCCGGAGTGGCAATCAGCCCCAGCATTTT. It translates to CASSVNTRSGNQPQHF. The variable domain in full, with the rest retrieved from reference TRBV18 and TRBJ1-5, is NAGVMQNPRHLVRRRGQEARLRCSPMKGHSHVYWYRQLPEEGLKFMVYLQKENIIDESGMPKERFSAEFPKEGPSILRIQQVVRGDSAAYFCASSVNTRSGNQPQHFGDGTRLSIL.

The chain has TRBV7-3 and TRBJ1-6, with a possible D match to TRBD1 (6 bases). The CDR3 has 15 residues. V lost 2 bases, J lost 4 bases, and 9 bases lay in between. The V gene's germline CDR1 is SGHTA and CDR2 FQGTGA. The CDR3 reads CASSLAGQYNSPLHF. The CDR3, as DNA: TGTGCCAGCAGCTTAGCTGGACAGTATAATTCACCCCTCCACTTT.

There are many counts of this clonotype. The chain has TRBV24-1 and TRBJ2-3; possibly TRBD1 or TRBD2 for D (6 bases each). CDR3 length: 15 residues. Germline CDR1 reads KGHDR; CDR2 reads SFDVKD. The V end was cut by 4 bases, the J end by 0 bases, with 10 bases between. The CDR3 sequence is CATSEVGGSTDTQYF. The CDR3 DNA is TGTGCCACCAGTGAGGTGGGGGGCAGCACAGATACGCAGTATTTT.

This clonotype was recorded many times. The chain recombines TRBV2 with TRBJ2-3, with D uncertain. This CDR3 spans 13 amino acids. The germline V gene encodes CDR1 SNHLY and CDR2 FYNNEI. V lost 4 bases and J 2 bases, leaving 7 bases between the germline ends. The CDR3 sequence: CASSVLYTDTQYF. Here the CDR3 DNA reads TGTGCCAGCAGTGTCCTCTACACAGATACGCAGTATTTT.

This clonotype was detected many times. The chain links TRBV2 to TRBJ1-6; TRBD1 matches at 10 bases. Germline assignment: CDR1 SNHLY and CDR2 FYNNEI. V shed 6 bases and J 7 bases; nucleotides not matched to a gene: 6. This CDR3 is 15 amino acids long. CDR3 region: CASRAGQGLNSPLHF. Here the CDR3 DNA reads TGTGCCAGCAGGGCGGGACAGGGGTTGAATTCACCCCTCCACTTT.

The J gene is TRBJ2-7, the V gene TRBV19, with 7 bases lining up with TRBD2. The germline gives CDR1 LNHDA, CDR2 SQIVND (reference sequence). V lost 4 bases, J lost 4 bases, and 13 bases stayed unmatched. The CDR3 has 16 amino acids. The CDR3 loop reads CASSRKLADLGYEQYF. In DNA, the CDR3 is TGTGCCAGTAGTAGGAAGCTAGCGGACCTCGGTTACGAGCAGTACTTC.

This clonotype occurred many times. The V and J genes are TRBV20-1 and TRBJ2-1; D not resolved. The CDR3 sequence is 15 residues long. The germline V gene encodes CDR1 DFQATT and CDR2 SNEGSKA (reference sequence). V was pared by 0 bases and J by 8 bases, with 17 bases between. CDR3 bases: TGCAGTGCTAGAGATGACGGCGGATTTGGGGATGAGCAGTTCTTC. Translation gives CSARDDGGFGDEQFF.

The chain uses TRBV12-3 or TRBV12-4 and TRBJ1-2; D possibly corresponds to TRBD1 (6 bases). V shed 2 bases and J shed 1 base, with 17 bases lying between them. The CDR3 spans 17 residues. CDR3 sequence reads: CASSLTPGTPYNYGYTF. Written as DNA, the CDR3 is TGTGCCAGCAGTTTAACCCCCGGGACACCTTATAACTATGGCTACACCTTC.